Detailed here is one TCR beta chain. Its antigen remains undetermined. No much larger clone exists at a distance of one base, and base qualities are not known. The sample originates from a study of blood T cell repertoires in COVID-19 (dated by TCRdb to about 2020). Background on the whole study: Samples covering the acute and convalescent phases of COVID-19 were provided by collaborators in the United States, Italy and Spain. Samples were obtained from the ongoing ImmuneRACE study (first 160 participants) and from 1,254 subjects provided by 6 global collaborators. A freely available public database, intended as a resource for researchers studying the immune response to SARS-CoV-2, is where the repertoires were released. A de-identified subject ID, COVID-19 status, age in years and sex were almost always included in the sample metadata. Where available, HLA class I and class II types were obtained from metadata supplied by the sample provider rather than from assay-based typing. Subjects who had been exposed to COVID-19, were actively infected with it, or had recovered from it provided the deeply sampled blood TCRbeta repertoires that made up the dataset. The prospective study material was composed of cDNA or gDNA derived from T cells, B-cell-depleted T cells, or PBMCs.

For CDR1 and CDR2, the germline V gene lists SGHTA and FQGNSA. The CDR3, from cysteine to phenylalanine, totals 14 residues. Only the CDR3 DNA is retained, 42 bases long and in frame from the first base. At the junction V is shortened by 3 bases and J by 7 bases; bases outside the gene matches: 4. Whole blood was collected in K2EDTA tubes by collaborating institutions according to the institutions' own protocols. For TCRbeta analysis, collaborators shipped samples as frozen whole blood, isolated PBMCs, or DNA extracted from either of those sample types. Broad study findings and their caveats: The amount of clinical and demographic metadata varied by source and participant and was provided uncurated.

TCRbeta CDR3 regions were amplified from genomic DNA by means of the immunoSEQ Assay, a bias-controlled multiplex PCR. Under the source paper's analysis protocol: Within the assay, amplification of reference gene primers was used to estimate how many nucleated cells each sample contained. Sequence reads were collapsed and filtered to measure the absolute abundance of every unique TCRbeta CDR3 rearrangement. For each sample, productive Simpson clonality was calculated as the square root of Simpson's diversity index over productive rearrangements. What TCRdb holds here is the immuneACCESS table cut down to in-frame rearrangements. Part of the clones is not present; checked against another copy, under half of the missing clones reflect an unresolved V gene, and the others are unexplained. For V, J and clone size, that table is used; D and trimming come from the DNA. Here the sample has about 190,000 clones; 82% occur a single time. About 5.5% of the sample rests with the top ten.

The rearranged chain carries TRBV7-2 and TRBJ2-1, with 9 central nucleotides matching TRBD2. Source material: peripheral blood. This clonotype was obtained from a woman younger than 45 with acute or convalescent COVID-19. The nucleotide sequence is given as TGTGCCAGCAGCTTTACTAGCGGGTCTAATGAGCAGTTCTTC. Its translation reads: CASSFTSGSNEQFF.